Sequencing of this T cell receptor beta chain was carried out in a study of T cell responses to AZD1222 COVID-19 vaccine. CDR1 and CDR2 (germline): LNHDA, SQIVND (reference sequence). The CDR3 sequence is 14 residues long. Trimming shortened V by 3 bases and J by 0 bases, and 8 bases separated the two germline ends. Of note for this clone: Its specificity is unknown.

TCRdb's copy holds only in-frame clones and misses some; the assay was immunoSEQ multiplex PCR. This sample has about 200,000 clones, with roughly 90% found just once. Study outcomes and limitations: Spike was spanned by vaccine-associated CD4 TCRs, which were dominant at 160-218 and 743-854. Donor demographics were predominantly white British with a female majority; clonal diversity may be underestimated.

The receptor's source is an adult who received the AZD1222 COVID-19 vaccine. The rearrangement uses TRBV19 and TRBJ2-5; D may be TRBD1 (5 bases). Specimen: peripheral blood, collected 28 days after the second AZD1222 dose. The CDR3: CASSIWGDQETQYF. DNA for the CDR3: TGTGCCAGTAGTATTTGGGGCGACCAAGAGACCCAGTACTTC. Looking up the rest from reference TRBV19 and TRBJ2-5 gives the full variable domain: DGGITQSPKYLFRKEGQNVTLSCEQNLNHDAMYWYRQDPGQGLRLIYYSQIVNDFQKGDIAEGYSVSREKKESFPLTVTSAQKNPTAFYLCASSIWGDQETQYFGPGTRLLVL.